The 23 T cell receptor beta chains presented below share a single source sample, sequenced in a study of T-cell reconstitution after alpha-beta-depleted transplantation in children. The library targeted TCRbeta and was prepared with unique molecular identifiers. TCRdb re-derived calls from the PCR reads in MiXCR, one entry per CDR3 protein. The sample consists of more than 400,000 distinct CDR3 sequences, about an eighth of them appearing once. The sample was PBMCs, mostly from graft donor cells, taken 180 days after TCRalphabeta/CD19-depleted stem cell transplant. These receptors were collected from a female patient between 2 and 15 years old who had a stem cell transplant for aplastic anemia, so the T cells may come from the graft donor.

The chain combines TRBV29-1 with TRBJ1-1; no definite D call. The CDR3 has 15 amino acids. Per the germline V gene, CDR1 is SQVTM and CDR2 is ANQGSEA. V was cut by 6 bases and J by 0 bases, with 17 bases left in between. CDR3 in amino acids: CSVGSLAPLNTEAFF. CDR3 DNA sequence: TGCAGCGTCGGTTCATTGGCGCCCTTGAACACTGAAGCTTTCTTT.

There are many counts of this clonotype. This rearrangement joins TRBV12-3 or TRBV12-4 to TRBJ1-4; perhaps TRBD1 as D (6 bases). Trimming stripped 6 bases from V and 7 bases from J, with 15 bases between. The CDR3 spans 14 residues. The CDR3 loop is CASRSQGGGEKLFF. The CDR3 DNA is TGTGCCAGCAGGTCACAGGGCGGCGGTGAAAAACTGTTTTTT.

Many counts were recorded for this clonotype. The chain uses TRBV5-1 and TRBJ2-7, with a possible D match to TRBD1 (6 bases). The CDR3 extends over 16 amino acids. Germline CDR1 SGHRS, CDR2 YFSETQ. With 7 bases removed from V and 4 bases from J, the gap between germline ends came to 24 bases. This CDR3 reads CASHRAVASPPYEQYF. The CDR3 DNA follows: TGCGCCAGCCACAGGGCAGTGGCTTCTCCACCTTACGAGCAGTACTTC.

Many counts were recorded for this clonotype. This sequence joins TRBV5-6 and TRBJ2-1, with D perhaps matching TRBD1 or TRBD2 (6 bases each). Between the trimmed V and J ends, which lost 2 bases and 8 bases, there was a span of 17 bases. The CDR3 runs 15 residues. From germline, CDR1 is SGHDT and CDR2 YYEEEE. Here the CDR3 DNA reads TGTGCCAGCAGCTTTATAAGTGAGGGGGGACATGAGCAGTTCTTC. It is translated as CASSFISEGGHEQFF.

This clonotype was picked up one time. The chain employs TRBV20-1 and TRBJ2-7, with a possible D match to TRBD1 (6 bases). The CDR3 contains 13 residues. The germline gives CDR1 DFQATT, CDR2 SNEGSKA (reference sequence). The CDR3 sequence is CSARGQAPDEQYV. The CDR3 region has the DNA TGCAGCGCCAGGGGCCAGGCCCCCGACGAGCAGTACGTC.

This clonotype was seen many times. V gene TRBV29-1 combines with J gene TRBJ1-5; possible D gene TRBD1, 5 bases. Per germline, CDR1 SQVTM and CDR2 ANQGSEA. Trimming removed 5 bases from V and 5 bases from J, with 22 bases in between. The length of the CDR3 is 16 residues. CDR3 coding DNA: TGCAGCGTTCGGTCGGGGCTGGCGGCTATCGATCAGCCCCAGCATTTT. It translates to CSVRSGLAAIDQPQHF.

This clonotype was observed a few times. The rearrangement joins TRBV27 to TRBJ1-1; no clear D gene. There are 13 residues in the CDR3. V was cut by 1 base and J by 5 bases, with 8 bases left in between. Germline CDR1 MNHEY, CDR2 SMNVEV (reference sequence). For the CDR3, the DNA is TGTGCCAGCAGTTTATTAGGGCGGACTGAAGCTTTCTTT. This gives the protein CASSLLGRTEAFF.

This clonotype was picked up a small number of times. CDR3 DNA sequence: TGTGCCTGGAGTTCAGCGGTTAGCACAGATACGCAGTATTTT. It specifies CAWSSAVSTDTQYF. The genes are TRBV30 and TRBJ2-3; a weak D match, TRBD2 (5 bases). Germline-derived CDR1 and CDR2 are GTSNPN and SVGIG (reference sequence). V was cut by 2 bases and J by 0 bases, with 9 bases left in between. This CDR3 has 14 residues.

This clonotype was detected ten times or more. The rearrangement links TRBV29-1 to TRBJ1-1; D unresolved. There are 15 residues in the CDR3. Looked up from germline, CDR1 is SQVTM and CDR2 is ANQGSEA. The V end was cut by 4 bases, the J end by 3 bases, with 18 bases between. CDR3 amino acids: CSVGVLGQKDTEAFF. CDR3 coding DNA: TGCAGCGTTGGGGTGCTTGGGCAGAAAGACACTGAAGCTTTCTTT.

This clonotype was counted between two and nine times. The chain recombines TRBV7-6 with TRBJ2-2, with a possible D match to TRBD2 (6 bases). V lost 5 bases and J 8 bases, leaving 9 bases between the germline ends. This CDR3 spans 12 amino acids. Germline V gene data show CDR1 as SGHVS and CDR2 as FNYEAQ. Here the CDR3 reads CASSPGEGELFF. As DNA, the CDR3 is TGTGCCAGCAGCCCGGGGGAGGGGGAGCTGTTTTTT.

This clonotype was detected many times. The rearrangement joins TRBV24-1 to TRBJ2-1; D gene uncertain. V dropped 2 bases and J dropped 7 bases, with 11 bases sitting between them. Germline V gene data show CDR1 as KGHDR and CDR2 as SFDVKD. CDR3 length equals 14 residues. The CDR3 bases are TGTGCCACCAGTGATTCGTGGTCTTCGAATGAGCAGTTCTTC. Its protein product is CATSDSWSSNEQFF.

This chain links TRBV7-2 with TRBJ1-2, with D possibly TRBD1 on 5 matching bases. This CDR3 contains 15 residues. CDR1 is SGHTA and CDR2 is FQGNSA in the germline V gene. The V end lost 5 bases, the J end lost 2 bases, and 15 bases lay between the germline ends. CDR3 sequence: CASSPPGGRNYGYTF. The CDR3 bases are TGTGCCAGCAGCCCTCCTGGGGGAAGGAACTATGGCTACACCTTC.

This clonotype appeared a few times. This rearrangement joins TRBV7-8 to TRBJ2-1; D tentatively reads TRBD1 or TRBD2 (5 bases each). Trimming removed 3 bases from V and 4 bases from J, with 10 bases in between. The V gene's germline CDR1 is SGHVS and CDR2 FQNEAQ. The CDR3 is 14 amino acids. For the CDR3, the DNA is TGTGCCAGCAGCTTGGGACCCGAATACAATGAGCAGTTCTTC. Its protein is CASSLGPEYNEQFF.

This clonotype was seen a few times. The rearrangement uses TRBV6-1 and TRBJ2-7, with D perhaps TRBD1 (5 bases). The CDR3 contains 13 residues. The germline gives CDR1 MNHNS, CDR2 SASEGT. Trimming removed 9 bases from V and 9 bases from J, with 21 bases in between. The DNA of the CDR3 is TGTGCCAGGCCTAGACAGACGCCGGGCCGGCAGTACTTC. Amino acids: CARPRQTPGRQYF.

The chain employs TRBV28 and TRBJ1-5; D gene unclear. Trimming left V 1 base short and J 3 bases short, with 7 bases between. From germline, CDR1 is MDHEN and CDR2 SYDVKM. This CDR3 comprises 14 residues. Here the CDR3 reads CASSLYRVNQPQHF. The CDR3 coding sequence is TGTGCCAGCAGTTTATATCGGGTCAATCAGCCCCAGCATTTT.

V is TRBV25-1 and J is TRBJ2-5, with 8 nucleotides matching TRBD1. This CDR3 is built from 15 residues. The J segment lost 2 bases and the V segment lost 3 bases, leaving 5 bases of the junction unmatched. Germline CDR1 is MGHDK and CDR2 is SYGVNS. The CDR3 loop is CASSDFRGPQETQYF. The CDR3 DNA reads TGTGCCAGCAGTGATTTCAGGGGGCCGCAAGAGACCCAGTACTTC. Filled out from reference TRBV25-1 and TRBJ2-5, the complete variable domain reads EADIYQTPRYLVIGTGKKITLECSQTMGHDKMYWYQQDPGMELHLIHYSYGVNSTEKGDLSSESTVSRIRTEHFPLTLESARPSHTSQYLCASSDFRGPQETQYFGPGTRLLVL.

This chain links TRBV20-1 with TRBJ2-3, with TRBD1 matching 10 bases. Germline V lookup: CDR1 DFQATT, CDR2 SNEGSKA (reference sequence). V was pared by 6 bases and J by 5 bases, with 5 bases of the junction left unmatched. CDR3 size: 13 residues. The CDR3 reads CSAQDRGEDTQYF. The CDR3 nucleotides read TGCAGTGCCCAGGACAGGGGGGAAGATACGCAGTATTTT.

The chain links TRBV6-2 or TRBV6-3 to TRBJ1-2; D may be TRBD1 (5 bases). The V and J ends lost 2 bases and 10 bases respectively, with 17 bases between them. Per the germline V gene, CDR1 is MNHEY and CDR2 is SVGEGT. CDR3 length: 14 amino acids. This CDR3 reads CASSYRNPGRIYTF. Here the CDR3 DNA reads TGTGCCAGCAGTTACCGCAACCCGGGACGCATCTACACCTTC.

At least ten counts were recorded for this clonotype. The V and J genes are TRBV5-1 and TRBJ2-5; D is uncertain. The CDR3 spans 13 residues. V was shortened by 4 bases and J by 4 bases, with 11 bases between the two germline ends. Germline CDR1 and CDR2: SGHRS and YFSETQ. CDR3 DNA: TGCGCCAGCAGCGGTGCAGATCGAGAGACCCAGTACTTC. Translating gives CASSGADRETQYF.

J is TRBJ2-7 and V is TRBV5-1, with D perhaps TRBD2 (7 bases). The CDR3 loop spans 15 amino acids. The V end lost 3 bases, the J end lost 6 bases, and 19 bases lay between the germline ends. The germline CDR1 and CDR2 sequences are SGHRS and YFSETQ. The CDR3 bases are TGCGCCAGCAGCTCGCCCGGGGGGCCATCGGGCGAGCAGTACTTC. Protein product: CASSSPGGPSGEQYF.

This clonotype was seen more than once but under ten times. The chain recombines TRBV5-1 with TRBJ2-7; TRBD2 matches at 8 bases. The germline V gene encodes CDR1 SGHRS and CDR2 YFSETQ. Trimming at V came to 3 bases and at J to 3 bases, leaving 8 bases not matched to a gene. This CDR3 region has 15 residues. CDR3 amino acids: CASSSLGREVYEQYF. CDR3 coding DNA: TGCGCCAGCAGCTCTCTGGGGCGGGAGGTCTACGAGCAGTACTTC.

This clonotype showed up just a few times. The chain carries TRBV20-1 and TRBJ2-1; TRBD1 matches at 9 bases. This CDR3 comprises 16 residues. Unmatched junction bases numbered 8, after V lost 5 bases and J lost 0 bases. From germline, CDR1 is DFQATT and CDR2 SNEGSKA (reference sequence). The CDR3 DNA is TGCAGTGCTTACGACAGGGGGGAAAGCTCCTACAATGAGCAGTTCTTC. The encoded protein is CSAYDRGESSYNEQFF.

A few counts support this clonotype. Here the CDR3 reads CASSPLTRGALGGELFF. CDR3 in DNA: TGTGCCAGCAGCCCCCTAACCCGGGGGGCATTGGGCGGGGAGCTGTTTTTT. The chain recombines TRBV9 with TRBJ2-2; a possible D gene is TRBD2 (7 bases). This CDR3 has 17 amino acids. The germline gives CDR1 SGDLS, CDR2 YYNGEE. Trimming pared 4 bases from V and 7 bases from J, leaving 23 bases between.